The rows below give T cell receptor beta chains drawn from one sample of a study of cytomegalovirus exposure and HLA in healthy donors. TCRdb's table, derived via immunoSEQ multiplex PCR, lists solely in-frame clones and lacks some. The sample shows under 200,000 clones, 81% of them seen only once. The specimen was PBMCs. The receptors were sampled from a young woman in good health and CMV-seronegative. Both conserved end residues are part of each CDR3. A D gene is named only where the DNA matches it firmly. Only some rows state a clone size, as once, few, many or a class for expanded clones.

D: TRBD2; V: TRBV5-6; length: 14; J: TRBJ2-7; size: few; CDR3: CASSPRTSDYEQYF; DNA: TGTGCCAGCAGCCCCCGGACTAGCGACTACGAGCAGTACTTC
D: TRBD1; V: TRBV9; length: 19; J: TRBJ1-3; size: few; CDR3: CASSAPGQPTTTSGNTIYF; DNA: TGTGCCAGCAGCGCCCCGGGACAGCCGACTACTACCTCTGGAAACACCATATATTTT
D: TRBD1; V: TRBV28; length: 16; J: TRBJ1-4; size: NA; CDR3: CASRSPGTGGLLKLFF; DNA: TGTGCCAGCAGGTCCCCAGGGACAGGGGGCCTTTTGAAACTGTTTTTT
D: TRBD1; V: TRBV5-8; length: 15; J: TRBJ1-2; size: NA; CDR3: CASSFDREDNYGYTF; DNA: TGTGCCAGCAGCTTCGACAGGGAGGACAACTATGGCTACACCTTC
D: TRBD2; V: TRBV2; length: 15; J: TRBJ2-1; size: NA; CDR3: CASSEFLAGYNEQFF; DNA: TGTGCCAGCAGTGAGTTCCTAGCGGGCTACAATGAGCAGTTCTTC
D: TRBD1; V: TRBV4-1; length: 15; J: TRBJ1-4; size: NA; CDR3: CASSQLTGKLEKLFF; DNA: TGCGCCAGCAGCCAACTGACAGGGAAGTTAGAAAAACTGTTTTTT
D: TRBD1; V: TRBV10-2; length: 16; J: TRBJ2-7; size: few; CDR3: CASRNGQGMVLGEQYF; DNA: TGCGCCAGCAGGAACGGACAGGGTATGGTATTGGGCGAGCAGTACTTC
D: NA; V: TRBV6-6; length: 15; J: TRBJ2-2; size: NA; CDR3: CASCGASGGGGELFF; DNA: TGTGCCAGCTGCGGGGCCTCCGGTGGTGGCGGGGAGCTGTTTTTT
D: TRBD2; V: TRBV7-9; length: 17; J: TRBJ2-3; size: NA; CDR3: CASSFRTSATPGDTQYF; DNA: TGTGCCAGCAGCTTCAGGACTAGCGCTACCCCCGGGGATACGCAGTATTTT
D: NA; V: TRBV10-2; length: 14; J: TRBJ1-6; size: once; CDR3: CASSTQDGNSPLHF; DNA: TGCGCCAGCAGCACACAGGATGGTAATTCACCCCTCCACTTT
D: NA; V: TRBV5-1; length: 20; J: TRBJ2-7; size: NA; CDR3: CASSAETIRTGPLRSYEQYF; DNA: TGCGCCAGCAGCGCTGAAACTATCCGTACAGGACCTCTCCGTTCCTACGAGCAGTACTTC
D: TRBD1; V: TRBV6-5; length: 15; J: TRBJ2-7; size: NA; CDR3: CASSLRQGWSGEQYF; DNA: TGTGCCAGCAGTTTAAGACAGGGCTGGTCGGGAGAGCAGTACTTC
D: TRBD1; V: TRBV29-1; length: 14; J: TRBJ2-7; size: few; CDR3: CSVRIWDRGYEQYF; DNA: TGCAGCGTGAGAATATGGGACAGGGGATACGAGCAGTACTTC
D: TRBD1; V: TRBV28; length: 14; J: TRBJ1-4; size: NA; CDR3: CASRRQGTNEKLFF; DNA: TGTGCCAGCAGGCGACAGGGGACTAATGAAAAACTGTTTTTT
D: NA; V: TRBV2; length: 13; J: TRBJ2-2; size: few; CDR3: CASSRQVTGELFF; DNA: TGTGCCAGCAGTAGACAGGTTACCGGGGAGCTGTTTTTT
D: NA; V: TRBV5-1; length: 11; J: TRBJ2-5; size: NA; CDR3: CASSGGIIQYF; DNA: TGCGCCAGCAGCGGAGGGATTATCCAGTACTTC
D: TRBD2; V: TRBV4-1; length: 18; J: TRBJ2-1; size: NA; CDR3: CASSRGTSGRRLGNEQFF; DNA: TGCGCCAGCAGCCGTGGGACTAGCGGGAGGAGATTAGGTAATGAGCAGTTCTTC
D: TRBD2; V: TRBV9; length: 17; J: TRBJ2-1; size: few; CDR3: CASSGTSGDVPYNEQFF; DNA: TGTGCCAGCAGCGGGACTAGCGGGGACGTACCCTACAATGAGCAGTTCTTC
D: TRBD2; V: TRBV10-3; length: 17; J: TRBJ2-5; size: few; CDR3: CAISESTSGGYQETQYF; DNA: TGTGCCATCAGTGAGTCGACTAGCGGGGGGTACCAAGAGACCCAGTACTTC
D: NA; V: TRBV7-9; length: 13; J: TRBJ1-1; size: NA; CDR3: CASSRTANTEAFF; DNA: TGTGCCAGCAGTCGGACAGCCAACACTGAAGCTTTCTTT
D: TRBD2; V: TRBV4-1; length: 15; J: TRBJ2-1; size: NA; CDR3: CASSTGTSAYNEQFF; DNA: TGCGCCAGCAGCACCGGGACTAGTGCCTACAATGAGCAGTTCTTC
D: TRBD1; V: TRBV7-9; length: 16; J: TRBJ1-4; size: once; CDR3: CASSLTNRGKEEKLFF; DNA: TGTGCCAGCAGCTTAACGAACAGGGGGAAGGAGGAAAAACTGTTTTTT
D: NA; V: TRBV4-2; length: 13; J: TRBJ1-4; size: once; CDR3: CASSQDRVQKLFF; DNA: TGTGCCAGCAGCCAAGACAGGGTACAAAAACTGTTTTTT
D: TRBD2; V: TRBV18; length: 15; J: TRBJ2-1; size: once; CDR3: CASSPGLAEINEQFF; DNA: TGTGCCAGCTCACCAGGACTAGCGGAAATCAATGAGCAGTTCTTC
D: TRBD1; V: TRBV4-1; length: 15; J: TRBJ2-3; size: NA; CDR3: CASSQDRGGTDTQYF; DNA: TGCGCCAGCAGCCAGGACAGGGGAGGCACAGATACGCAGTATTTT
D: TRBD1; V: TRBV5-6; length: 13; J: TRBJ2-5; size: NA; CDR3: CASRYRGEETQYF; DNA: TGTGCCAGCAGATACAGGGGTGAGGAGACCCAGTACTTC
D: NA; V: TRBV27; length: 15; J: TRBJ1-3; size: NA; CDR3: CASSLSGGTGNTIYF; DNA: TGTGCCAGCAGTTTATCAGGGGGTACCGGAAACACCATATATTTT
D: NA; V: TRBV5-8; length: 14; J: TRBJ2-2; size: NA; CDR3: CASSNRENTGELFF; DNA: TGTGCCAGCAGCAACAGGGAGAACACCGGGGAGCTGTTTTTT
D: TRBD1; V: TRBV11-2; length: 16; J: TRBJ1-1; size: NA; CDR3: CASRPQLTGWNTEAFF; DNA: TGTGCCAGCAGGCCTCAACTGACAGGGTGGAACACTGAAGCTTTCTTT
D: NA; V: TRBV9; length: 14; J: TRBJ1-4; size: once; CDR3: CASSVTATNEKLFF; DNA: TGTGCCAGCAGCGTGACAGCAACTAATGAAAAACTGTTTTTT
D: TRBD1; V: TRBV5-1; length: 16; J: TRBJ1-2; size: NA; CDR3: CASSFAPGQGNYGYTF; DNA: TGCGCCAGCAGCTTTGCCCCGGGACAGGGAAACTATGGCTACACCTTC
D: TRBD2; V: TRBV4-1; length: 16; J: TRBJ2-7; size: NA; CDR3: CASSQDSSGSSYEQYF; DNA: TGCGCCAGCAGCCAAGACTCTAGCGGGAGCTCCTACGAGCAGTACTTC
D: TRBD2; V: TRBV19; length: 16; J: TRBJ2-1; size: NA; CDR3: CASSDSGRTSYNEQFF; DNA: TGTGCCAGTAGTGATAGCGGGAGGACCTCCTACAATGAGCAGTTCTTC
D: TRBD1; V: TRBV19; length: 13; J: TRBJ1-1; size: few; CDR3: CASSIRDSAEAFF; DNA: TGTGCCAGTAGTATAAGGGACAGCGCTGAAGCTTTCTTT
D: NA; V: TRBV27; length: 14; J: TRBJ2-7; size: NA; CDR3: CASSLGGDSYEQYF; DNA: TGTGCCAGCAGTTTAGGAGGGGACTCCTACGAGCAGTACTTC